The 22 T cell receptor beta chains given below trace back to one sample, sequenced in a study of cytomegalovirus exposure and HLA in healthy donors. A multiplex PCR was run with 60 Vbeta primers and 13 Jbeta primers. Profiling relied on immunoSEQ multiplex PCR, and the TCRdb table lists in-frame clones only, not all of them. The sample holds about 110,000 clones, about 70% seen once. Sample: PBMCs. The receptor set was obtained from a woman between 45 and 60 years old in good health and CMV-seropositive.

The V gene is TRBV29-1, the J gene TRBJ2-3; D is perhaps TRBD2 (6 bases). This CDR3 has 13 residues. Germline assignment: CDR1 SQVTM and CDR2 ANQGSEA. Trimming took 7 bases from V and 0 from J, leaving 11 bases between them. The CDR3 bases are TGCAGCGCCCCCCGGGGGAGCACAGATACGCAGTATTTT. Translated, it gives CSAPRGSTDTQYF.

The rearrangement joins TRBV5-8 to TRBJ1-2, with a possible D match to TRBD1 (6 bases). Looked up from germline, CDR1 is SGHTS and CDR2 is YDEGEE. Trimming removed 1 base from V and 4 bases from J, with 11 bases in between. The CDR3 has 14 amino acids. As DNA, the CDR3 is TGTGCCAGCAGCTTGAGCAGGGGCGCCTATGGCTACACCTTC. It yields the protein CASSLSRGAYGYTF.

This chain joins TRBV28 and TRBJ1-2; weak D call: TRBD1 (6 bases). Germline values: CDR1 MDHEN, CDR2 SYDVKM. The CDR3 runs 13 residues. Trimming took 3 bases from V and 3 from J, leaving 8 bases between them. This CDR3 is CASSLRQDYGYTF. The CDR3, as DNA: TGTGCCAGCAGTTTGCGACAGGACTATGGCTACACCTTC.

The rearrangement uses TRBV10-3 and TRBJ1-2; D uncertain. Germline V gene sequence: CDR1 ENHRY, CDR2 SYGVKD. The CDR3 runs to 13 residues. Trimming shortened V by 7 bases and J by 0 bases, and 9 bases separated the two germline ends. In nucleotides, the CDR3 is TGTGCCATCATGAGCCCCGCTAACTATGGCTACACCTTC. This encodes CAIMSPANYGYTF.

This clone occurred a few times. V gene TRBV7-9 combines with J gene TRBJ2-1, with D perhaps matching TRBD2 (6 bases). Trimming pared 11 bases from V and 5 bases from J, leaving 13 bases between. The CDR3 extends over 12 amino acids. Germline V gene data show CDR1 as SEHNR and CDR2 as FQNEAQ (reference sequence). CDR3 loop: CAGRGANNEQFF. CDR3 DNA: TGTGCCGGACGCGGGGCGAACAATGAGCAGTTCTTC. Based on the CDR3 plus reference TRBV7-9 and TRBJ2-1, the full variable domain is DTGVSQNPRHKITKRGQNVTFRCDPISEHNRLYWYRQTLGQGPEFLTYFQNEAQLEKSRLLSDRFSAERPKGSFSTLEIQRTEQGDSAMYLCAGRGANNEQFFGPGTRLTVL.

The chain has TRBV2 and TRBJ1-4, with D possibly being TRBD1 (5 bases). The CDR3 is 14 residues long. From germline, CDR1 is SNHLY and CDR2 FYNNEI. V was trimmed by 3 bases and J by 6 bases, leaving 11 bases between them. The CDR3 DNA follows: TGTGCCAGCAGTGATAGGGGATCGGATGAAAAACTGTTTTTT. Its protein product is CASSDRGSDEKLFF.

The chain links TRBV21-1 to TRBJ2-2; the table's TRBD1 call for D was not verified on the DNA. TRBV21-1 is a pseudogene segment. There are 11 residues in the CDR3. This CDR3 reads CARDKSGELFF. The CDR3 nucleotides are TGTGCCAGAGACAAATCCGGGGAGCTGTTTTTT.

J is TRBJ1-5 and V is TRBV7-2; D is possibly TRBD1 (5 bases). The length of the CDR3 is 15 residues. With 1 base removed from V and 4 bases from J, the gap between germline ends came to 11 bases. Germline V gives CDR1 SGHTA, CDR2 FQGNSA. CDR3 protein: CASSLGGTSNQPQHF. CDR3 coding DNA: TGTGCCAGCAGCTTAGGGGGGACTTCTAATCAGCCCCAGCATTTT.

The chain recombines TRBV6-5 with TRBJ1-1, with D hard to call. Trimming stripped 7 bases from V and 11 bases from J, with 20 bases between. The CDR3 covers 13 residues. From germline, CDR1 is MNHEY and CDR2 SVGAGI. The CDR3 is CASTLVGQVNAFF. CDR3 sequence (DNA): TGTGCCAGCACACTAGTAGGGCAGGTCAACGCTTTCTTT.

The chain carries TRBV28 and TRBJ1-2, with 7 bases lining up with TRBD1. The CDR3 runs to 13 residues. V dropped 6 bases and J dropped 8; count of bases not matched to a gene: 9. The germline V gene has CDR1 MDHEN and CDR2 SYDVKM. This chain's CDR3 is CASREDRRTGYTF. As DNA, the CDR3 is TGTGCCAGCAGGGAGGACAGGCGAACGGGCTACACCTTC.

The chain joins TRBV5-1 to TRBJ1-6, with a tentative D call TRBD1 (6 bases). This CDR3 is built from 14 residues. Per the germline V gene, CDR1 is SGHRS and CDR2 is YFSETQ. Between the trimmed V and J ends, which lost 0 bases and 7 bases, there was a span of 8 bases. This CDR3 reads CASSLEGGNSPLHF. In nucleotides, the CDR3 is TGCGCCAGCAGCTTGGAGGGGGGGAATTCACCCCTCCACTTT.

In its sample, this clone was seen a few times. The CDR3 sequence: CASSGTGPAEAFF. The CDR3 DNA follows: TGTGCCAGCAGTGGGACAGGGCCCGCTGAAGCTTTCTTT. V and J are TRBV6-5 and TRBJ1-1; 9 nucleotides match TRBD1. J was trimmed by 6 bases and V by 5 bases; bases with no gene match: 4. The CDR3 covers 13 residues. The germline V gene has CDR1 MNHEY and CDR2 SVGAGI.

This chain joins TRBV10-1 and TRBJ1-1; TRBD1 aligns across 7 bases. The germline V gene encodes CDR1 WNHNN and CDR2 SYGVQD (reference sequence). The CDR3 length is 16 residues. The ends lost 6 bases at V and 0 bases at J; junction bases unmatched: 10. The DNA for the CDR3 is TGCGCCAGCAGGAGAATTAAGGGGGCCGTGAACACTGAAGCTTTCTTT. It specifies CASRRIKGAVNTEAFF.

This clone was counted only a few times. The V and J genes are TRBV5-4 and TRBJ2-3, with 7 bases aligning to TRBD2. Germline V gives CDR1 SGHNT, CDR2 YYREEE (reference sequence). The CDR3 contains 14 residues. The V gene end was trimmed by 4 bases and the J gene end by 2 bases; junction bases not matched to a gene: 4. CDR3 DNA sequence: TGTGCCAGCAGCACCGGACTAGTCACAGATACGCAGTATTTT. This gives the protein CASSTGLVTDTQYF.

The J gene is TRBJ1-4, the V gene TRBV18; D uncertain. The ends were cut back, 5 bases at V and 5 bases at J, with 15 bases in the middle. The CDR3 is 15 residues long. Germline V gene sequence: CDR1 KGHSH, CDR2 LQKENI. The CDR3: CASSTILTTNEKLFF. The CDR3 DNA sequence: TGTGCCAGCTCAACTATTTTAACTACAAATGAAAAACTGTTTTTT.

The chain links TRBV5-1 to TRBJ1-2, with 9 bases aligning to TRBD1. The CDR3 extends over 15 amino acids. V trimming: 4 bases; J trimming: 8 bases; junction bases outside the gene matches: 12. Germline V gene sequence: CDR1 SGHRS, CDR2 YFSETQ. In DNA, the CDR3 is TGCGCCAGCAGCGCGAGCCTCGGGACAGGGCTCGGCTACACCTTC. This encodes CASSASLGTGLGYTF.

CDR3: CAWSWKGIRGYGYTF. CDR3 in DNA: TGTGCCTGGAGTTGGAAAGGGATTCGGGGCTATGGCTACACCTTC. The J gene is TRBJ1-2, the V gene TRBV30, with D unclear. The ends were cut back, 2 bases at V and 4 bases at J, with 17 bases in the middle. This CDR3 is built from 15 residues. Germline V gene sequence: CDR1 GTSNPN, CDR2 SVGIG (reference sequence).

CDR3 amino acids: CASSFSDRDGYTF. The DNA of the CDR3 is TGTGCCAGCAGTTTCTCCGACAGGGATGGCTACACCTTC. The J gene is TRBJ1-2, the V gene TRBV27; 7 bases line up with TRBD1. CDR1 and CDR2 from the germline V gene are MNHEY and SMNVEV (reference sequence). V shed 3 bases and J 6 bases; nucleotides not matched to a gene: 4. The CDR3 is 13 amino acids.

The chain combines TRBV6-6 with TRBJ1-1; 8 nucleotides line up with TRBD1. The CDR3 contains 14 residues. Trimming cost V 6 bases and J 4 bases; bases outside gene matches: 7. The germline gives CDR1 MNHNY, CDR2 SVGAGI (reference sequence). The CDR3 DNA sequence: TGTGCCAGCAGCACTGACAGGGGAGGCACTGAAGCTTTCTTT. As protein: CASSTDRGGTEAFF.

This clone was counted between two and nine times. The V gene is TRBV10-3, the J gene TRBJ2-2; the match to TRBD2 covers 7 bases. This CDR3 spans 13 amino acids. Germline assignment: CDR1 ENHRY and CDR2 SYGVKD. J gave up 7 bases and V 4 bases, and 3 bases lay outside the gene matches. Written as DNA, the CDR3 is TGTGCCATCAGTGTGGGGGAGGGCGGGGAGCTGTTTTTT. This gives the protein CAISVGEGGELFF.

J is TRBJ1-2 and V is TRBV27; 8 bases match TRBD1. The V gene end was trimmed by 1 base and the J gene end by 2 bases; junction bases not matched to a gene: 6. The CDR3 covers 16 residues. Germline V CDR1 and CDR2: MNHEY, SMNVEV (reference sequence). CDR3 amino acids: CASSLLWDRNNYGYTF. CDR3 bases: TGTGCCAGCAGTTTATTGTGGGACAGGAACAACTATGGCTACACCTTC.

The chain carries TRBV5-1 and TRBJ2-7; D perhaps matches TRBD2 (6 bases). Germline V gene lookup returns CDR1 SGHRS and CDR2 YFSETQ. The CDR3 is 14 residues long. V lost 4 bases and J 6 bases, leaving 17 bases between the germline ends. CDR3 in DNA: TGCGCCAGCAGCCCGGCGGGATCAACTTCCGAGCAGTACTTC. Protein: CASSPAGSTSEQYF. Drawing the rest from reference TRBV5-1 and TRBJ2-7, the complete variable domain is KAGVTQTPRYLIKTRGQQVTLSCSPISGHRSVSWYQQTPGQGLQFLFEYFSETQRNKGNFPGRFSGRQFSNSRSEMNVSTLELGDSALYLCASSPAGSTSEQYFGPGTRLTVT.